The 27 T cell receptor beta chains in this list originate from one sample, sequenced in a study of radiotherapy plus CTLA-4 blockade in lung cancer. Clones were sequenced by immunoSEQ multiplex PCR, and TCRdb holds only the in-frame ones, with some missing. The sample shows 75,000 to 80,000 clones, roughly 86% of them seen only once. The sequencing here drew on peripheral blood, taken from a patient treated with radiotherapy plus ipilimumab. The source of these receptors is a human donor with non-small cell lung cancer who had stable disease on radiotherapy plus ipilimumab.

The V call is TRBV7-9, the J call TRBJ2-2, with TRBD1 matching 12 bases. The CDR3 consists of 16 residues. V lost 4 bases, J lost 7 bases, and 7 bases stayed unmatched. Germline V gene sequence: CDR1 SEHNR, CDR2 FQNEAQ (reference sequence). The CDR3 protein is CASSSPGQGAGGELFF. CDR3 DNA: TGTGCCAGCAGCTCACCGGGACAGGGGGCCGGCGGGGAGCTGTTTTTT.

The CDR3 reads CASSDVRDSVKLETQYF. The CDR3 DNA sequence: TGTGCCAGCAGTGATGTCCGGGACAGCGTTAAACTAGAGACCCAGTACTTC. The V and J genes are TRBV25-1 and TRBJ2-5, with 7 nucleotides matching TRBD1. There are 17 residues in the CDR3. Trimming removed 3 bases from V and 4 bases from J; junction bases left unmatched: 14. Germline V gives CDR1 MGHDK, CDR2 SYGVNS.

The chain is built from TRBV6-5 and TRBJ2-7; TRBD2 matches at 10 bases. CDR1 and CDR2 (germline): MNHEY, SVGAGI. V trimming: 4 bases; J trimming: 2 bases; junction bases outside the gene matches: 5. The CDR3 runs 15 residues. CDR3 bases: TGTGCCAGCAGTTTACTAGCGGGGATCCCCTACGAGCAGTACTTC. Translation gives CASSLLAGIPYEQYF.

The CDR3 sequence is CSATGLSEQYF. CDR3 nucleotide sequence: TGCAGTGCTACCGGGTTGAGCGAGCAGTACTTC. The chain links TRBV20-1 to TRBJ2-7; D gene uncertain. Trimming cost V 4 bases and J 6 bases, with 10 bases left between them. Germline values: CDR1 DFQATT, CDR2 SNEGSKA (reference sequence). The CDR3 extends over 11 amino acids.

V and J are TRBV10-1 and TRBJ2-7; TRBD1 matches at 8 bases. The V segment lost 1 base and the J segment 0 bases; nucleotides outside the gene matches: 2. The length of the CDR3 is 15 residues. Per germline, CDR1 WNHNN and CDR2 SYGVQD (reference sequence). The CDR3 DNA reads TGCGCCAGCAGTGAGTACAGGGGGAGCTCCTACGAGCAGTACTTC. Its translation is CASSEYRGSSYEQYF.

The chain combines TRBV18 with TRBJ2-3, with 9 bases lining up with TRBD2. The CDR3 covers 15 residues. In germline, CDR1 is KGHSH, CDR2 LQKENI. The junction had 1 base not matched to a gene; V was cut back by 3 bases and J by 0 bases. The chain's CDR3 is CASSPAGGSTDTQYF. In DNA, the CDR3 is TGTGCCAGCTCACCGGCGGGGGGGAGCACAGATACGCAGTATTTT.

The genes are TRBV7-3 and TRBJ2-1; TRBD2 matches 12 bases. Per the germline V gene, CDR1 is SGHTA and CDR2 is FQGTGA. V trimming: 5 bases; J trimming: 6 bases; junction bases outside the gene matches: 5. The CDR3 has 15 residues. CDR3 nucleotide sequence: TGTGCCAGCAGCCCCGGACTAGCGGGAATCAATGAGCAGTTCTTC. Its protein is CASSPGLAGINEQFF.

The chain combines TRBV9 with TRBJ2-6, with 7 bases that match TRBD1. The junction had 16 bases not matched to a gene; V was cut back by 4 bases and J by 3 bases. The CDR3 loop spans 19 amino acids. CDR1 SGDLS and CDR2 YYNGEE come from the germline V gene. The CDR3 bases are TGTGCCAGCAGCCCGGGCCCGACAGGGCGCGCTAGTGGGGCCAACGTCCTGACTTTC. Translation: CASSPGPTGRASGANVLTF.

The chain couples TRBV30 to TRBJ1-2; D is unresolved. The CDR3 loop spans 12 amino acids. Germline assignment: CDR1 GTSNPN and CDR2 SVGIG (reference sequence). V lost 0 bases to trimming and J lost 4 bases, with 6 bases between them. The CDR3 here is CAWSVPSYGYTF. The DNA of the CDR3 is TGTGCCTGGAGTGTACCCAGCTATGGCTACACCTTC.

The chain has TRBV9 and TRBJ2-3; possibly TRBD2 for D (5 bases). Germline V gene lookup returns CDR1 SGDLS and CDR2 YYNGEE. This CDR3 is built from 16 residues. V lost 1 base, J lost 2 bases, and 14 bases lay in between. Written as DNA, the CDR3 is TGTGCCAGCAGCGTACGCCTCGGGGAATCCACAGATACGCAGTATTTT. Protein: CASSVRLGESTDTQYF.

This clone has just one count. The rearrangement uses TRBV7-8 and TRBJ2-3; 10 positions match TRBD1. In germline, CDR1 is SGHVS, CDR2 FQNEAQ. J was trimmed by 6 bases and V by 4 bases; bases with no gene match: 4. This CDR3 region has 14 residues. In DNA form, the CDR3 reads TGTGCCAGCAGCTCCGGACAGGGGGGGGATACGCAGTATTTT. It yields the protein CASSSGQGGDTQYF.

The gene calls are TRBV7-9 and TRBJ2-5; D call uncertain. The germline V gene encodes CDR1 SEHNR and CDR2 FQNEAQ (reference sequence). V was cut by 2 bases and J by 1 base, with 17 bases left in between. CDR3 length equals 17 residues. DNA of the CDR3: TGTGCCAGCAGCTTACCGCCCCGAGACTGGCCCCAAGAGACCCAGTACTTC. It specifies CASSLPPRDWPQETQYF.

V and J are TRBV4-1 and TRBJ2-1, with TRBD2 matching over 12 bases. CDR1 is MGHRA, CDR2 YSYEKL, per germline. The V gene end was trimmed by 1 base and the J gene end by 10 bases; junction bases not matched to a gene: 8. This CDR3 comprises 16 residues. The CDR3 DNA reads TGCGCCAGCAGCCAAGTGTCTAGCGGGGGGGCGGGAGAGCAGTTCTTC. Amino acid sequence: CASSQVSSGGAGEQFF.

The CDR3: CASSSPLSQAGVHSPLHF. CDR3 DNA: TGTGCCAGCAGCTCCCCTCTTTCCCAGGCAGGGGTCCATTCACCCCTCCACTTT. V and J are TRBV7-3 and TRBJ1-6; D possibly corresponds to TRBD1 (6 bases). The CDR3 is 18 residues long. Germline V gives CDR1 SGHTA, CDR2 FQGTGA. Trimming removed 4 bases at V and 8 bases at J, with 24 bases between.

The CDR3 DNA is TGCGCCAGCAGCTTGGTGAAAGGGGGCGCGTTCTTGGGTGAAAAACTGTTTTTT. It encodes CASSLVKGGAFLGEKLFF. This sequence joins TRBV5-1 and TRBJ1-4; 7 bases align to TRBD1. Unmatched junction bases numbered 15, after V lost 0 bases and J lost 7 bases. Germline V gives CDR1 SGHRS, CDR2 YFSETQ. The length of the CDR3 is 18 residues.

The CDR3 sequence: CASSESRGLTEAFF. The DNA for the CDR3 is TGCGCCAGCAGTGAGTCGCGGGGGTTGACTGAAGCTTTCTTT. The chain employs TRBV10-1 and TRBJ1-1, with D possibly being TRBD1 (5 bases). V was shortened by 0 bases and J by 5 bases, with 10 bases between the two germline ends. Germline assignment: CDR1 WNHNN and CDR2 SYGVQD (reference sequence). The CDR3 spans 14 residues.

The chain carries TRBV9 and TRBJ2-5; D gene ambiguous. This CDR3 has 12 residues. Germline lookup yields CDR1 SGDLS and CDR2 YYNGEE. Trimming shortened V by 0 bases and J by 5 bases, and 5 bases separated the two germline ends. CDR3 bases: TGTGCCAGCAGCGTAGGTGGGGAGACCCAGTACTTC. As protein: CASSVGGETQYF. The full variable domain, in which reference TRBV9 and TRBJ2-5 provide the parts outside the CDR3, is DSGVTQTPKHLITATGQRVTLRCSPRSGDLSVYWYQQSLDQGLQFLIQYYNGEERAKGNILERFSAQQFPDLHSELNLSSLELGDSALYFCASSVGGETQYFGPGTRLLVL.

The genes are TRBV27 and TRBJ1-5; tentatively, D is TRBD1 (6 bases). The germline V gene has CDR1 MNHEY and CDR2 SMNVEV (reference sequence). Trimming took 2 bases from V and 2 from J, leaving 13 bases between them. The CDR3 length is 16 residues. The CDR3 coding sequence is TGTGCCAGCAGTTTAGGGGGCTCCCGGGGCAATCAGCCCCAGCATTTT. It is translated as CASSLGGSRGNQPQHF.

The rearrangement links TRBV11-2 to TRBJ2-5, with D perhaps matching TRBD1 (6 bases). Trimming cost V 1 base and J 0 bases, with 9 bases left between them. From germline, CDR1 is SGHAT and CDR2 FQNNGV. The CDR3 runs 15 residues. For the CDR3, the DNA is TGTGCCAGCAGCTTAGTGGGACACCACCAAGAGACCCAGTACTTC. Translated, it gives CASSLVGHHQETQYF.

The chain joins TRBV10-3 to TRBJ2-7, with TRBD1 identical over 9 bases. J lost 4 bases, V lost 0 bases, and 1 base had no gene match. This CDR3 has 14 residues. The V gene's germline CDR1 is ENHRY and CDR2 SYGVKD. The CDR3 DNA reads as TGTGCCATCAGTGAGTCGGGACAGGGATACGAGCAGTACTTC. This gives the protein CAISESGQGYEQYF.

This chain links TRBV19 with TRBJ2-7, with D unresolved. The ends were cut back, 4 bases at V and 4 bases at J, with 17 bases in the middle. Germline-derived CDR1 and CDR2 are LNHDA and SQIVND (reference sequence). CDR3 size: 15 residues. DNA of the CDR3: TGTGCCAGTAGTACGTCCCCCGAGAGGTTTTACGAGCAGTACTTC. Residues: CASSTSPERFYEQYF.

The chain employs TRBV10-1 and TRBJ2-1; D remains ambiguous. Trimming cost V 0 bases and J 8 bases, with 8 bases left between them. The CDR3 length is 13 residues. CDR1 is WNHNN, CDR2 SYGVQD, per germline (reference sequence). The CDR3 is CASSESLGDEQFF. The CDR3 region has the DNA TGCGCCAGCAGTGAGTCTCTAGGAGATGAGCAGTTCTTC.

The chain recombines TRBV10-1 with TRBJ2-7; a weak D match, TRBD2 (5 bases). The CDR3 contains 14 residues. Germline V gene sequence: CDR1 WNHNN, CDR2 SYGVQD (reference sequence). V dropped 6 bases and J dropped 6 bases, with 18 bases sitting between them. CDR3 DNA: TGCGCCAGCAGCGCCACGGGGAATCGGAGCGAGCAGTACTTC. This sequence encodes CASSATGNRSEQYF.

The gene calls are TRBV6-1 and TRBJ2-7; possibly TRBD1 or TRBD2 for D (5 bases each). Trimming removed 7 bases at V and 1 base at J, with 14 bases between. CDR3 length equals 14 residues. Per germline, CDR1 MNHNS and CDR2 SASEGT. The CDR3: CASTLGWGSYEQYF. The CDR3 coding sequence is TGTGCCAGCACCCTCGGGTGGGGGTCCTACGAGCAGTACTTC.

This rearrangement joins TRBV7-8 to TRBJ2-3, with D unresolved. CDR3 size: 13 residues. Germline CDR1 is SGHVS and CDR2 is FQNEAQ. The ends were cut back, 3 bases at V and 3 bases at J, with 7 bases in the middle. The DNA for the CDR3 is TGTGCCAGCAGCTTTCCGGCTACAGATACGCAGTATTTT. Its protein is CASSFPATDTQYF. Looking up the rest from reference TRBV7-8 and TRBJ2-3 gives the full variable domain: GAGVSQSPRYKVAKRGQDVALRCDPISGHVSLFWYQQALGQGPEFLTYFQNEAQLDKSGLPSDRFFAERPEGSVSTLKIQRTQQEDSAVYLCASSFPATDTQYFGPGTRLTVL.

The gene calls are TRBV4-1 and TRBJ1-4, with no clear D. The V and J ends lost 0 bases and 10 bases respectively, with 15 bases between them. This CDR3 region has 15 residues. Germline V CDR1 and CDR2: MGHRA, YSYEKL. CDR3 coding DNA: TGCGCCAGCAGCCAAGATCTAGCGACGGGAGGAAAACTGTTTTTT. Residues: CASSQDLATGGKLFF.

V usage is TRBV7-9 and J usage is TRBJ2-1, with D unclear. From germline, CDR1 is SEHNR and CDR2 FQNEAQ (reference sequence). The CDR3 loop spans 15 amino acids. V was cut by 5 bases and J by 5 bases, with 16 bases left in between. The CDR3 loop is CASSGLKEGHNEQFF. In DNA, the CDR3 is TGTGCCAGCAGCGGATTAAAGGAAGGGCACAATGAGCAGTTCTTC.